A selection of T cell receptor beta chains follows, all from one sample in a study of immune evolution from preneoplasia to lung adenocarcinoma. Here immunoSEQ multiplex PCR was the method, and the copy in TCRdb shows in-frame clones only, minus some. The repertoire includes about 4,600 clones, approximately 83% of them detected once, and 13% sits in the top ten. The source material was FFPE normal lung tissue adjacent to the tumor. Source of these receptors: a person between 50 and 69 years old with lung adenocarcinoma. CDR3s include the opening cysteine and the closing phenylalanine or tryptophan. Each record gives: J gene, V gene, clone size, D gene, CDR3 protein, CDR3 DNA. The D gene is left open where the match is weak. Clone size is not always given. Where it is, it says once, few, many or a class for expanded clones.

j_call: TRBJ2-3; v_call: TRBV7-8; clone_size: -; d_call: -; cdr3_aa: CASSDQGGADTQYF; cdr3_nt: TGTGCCAGCAGCGACCAGGGGGGGGCAGATACGCAGTATTTT
j_call: TRBJ2-7; v_call: TRBV7-6; clone_size: -; d_call: -; cdr3_aa: CASSLGPEAYEQYF; cdr3_nt: TGTGCCAGCAGCTTAGGTCCGGAGGCCTACGAGCAGTACTTC
j_call: TRBJ2-3; v_call: TRBV12-5; clone_size: -; d_call: TRBD1; cdr3_aa: CASGYGTGMADTQYF; cdr3_nt: TGTGCTAGTGGTTACGGGACAGGGATGGCAGATACGCAGTATTTT
j_call: TRBJ1-4; v_call: TRBV6-7; clone_size: -; d_call: -; cdr3_aa: CASSYSWGWGSGADNEKLFF; cdr3_nt: TGTGCCAGCAGTTACTCGTGGGGTTGGGGCTCCGGCGCCGATAATGAAAAACTGTTTTTT
j_call: TRBJ2-2; v_call: TRBV28; clone_size: -; d_call: -; cdr3_aa: CASRNLGGELFF; cdr3_nt: TGTGCCAGCAGAAACTTAGGCGGGGAGCTGTTTTTT
j_call: TRBJ2-3; v_call: TRBV10-3; clone_size: -; d_call: -; cdr3_aa: CAISEGGDTDTQYF; cdr3_nt: TGTGCCATCAGTGAAGGGGGAGATACAGATACGCAGTATTTT
j_call: TRBJ2-2; v_call: TRBV4-3; clone_size: -; d_call: -; cdr3_aa: CASSQKAATGELFF; cdr3_nt: TGCGCCAGCAGCCAAAAAGCAGCCACCGGGGAGCTGTTTTTT
j_call: TRBJ1-1; v_call: TRBV7-8; clone_size: -; d_call: -; cdr3_aa: CASSLGMGNTEAFF; cdr3_nt: TGTGCCAGCAGCCTCGGGATGGGTAACACTGAAGCTTTCTTT
j_call: TRBJ1-2; v_call: TRBV6-1; clone_size: -; d_call: -; cdr3_aa: CASSERTVYGYTF; cdr3_nt: TGTGCCAGCAGTGAGCGGACAGTTTATGGCTACACCTTC
j_call: TRBJ2-3; v_call: TRBV28; clone_size: -; d_call: TRBD2; cdr3_aa: CASSLLAGSTDTQYF; cdr3_nt: TGTGCCAGCAGTTTATTAGCGGGGAGCACAGATACGCAGTATTTT
j_call: TRBJ1-4; v_call: TRBV4-2; clone_size: -; d_call: -; cdr3_aa: CASSQMEKLFF; cdr3_nt: TGTGCCAGCAGCCAAATGGAAAAACTGTTTTTT
j_call: TRBJ2-7; v_call: TRBV4-3; clone_size: -; d_call: -; cdr3_aa: CASSQDWADAYEQYF; cdr3_nt: TGCGCCAGCAGCCAAGATTGGGCAGATGCCTACGAGCAGTACTTC
j_call: TRBJ1-2; v_call: TRBV7-9; clone_size: once; d_call: -; cdr3_aa: CASSLGTEVYGYTF; cdr3_nt: TGTGCCAGCAGCCTCGGGACTGAGGTCTATGGCTACACCTTC
j_call: TRBJ1-3; v_call: TRBV11-2; clone_size: -; d_call: TRBD1; cdr3_aa: CASSFNQGGFSGNTIYF; cdr3_nt: TGTGCCAGCAGCTTTAACCAGGGGGGATTCTCTGGAAACACCATATATTTT
j_call: TRBJ2-1; v_call: TRBV4-2; clone_size: -; d_call: TRBD2; cdr3_aa: CASRRTSGSHEQFF; cdr3_nt: TGTGCCAGCAGAAGGACTAGCGGGTCCCATGAGCAGTTCTTC
j_call: TRBJ2-2; v_call: TRBV19; clone_size: -; d_call: TRBD2; cdr3_aa: CASSTTSGGTPLFF; cdr3_nt: TGTGCCAGTAGTACGACTAGCGGGGGGACTCCGCTGTTTTTT
j_call: TRBJ2-1; v_call: TRBV7-8; clone_size: -; d_call: -; cdr3_aa: CASSASSGYGEFF; cdr3_nt: TGTGCCAGCAGCGCTAGTTCGGGGTACGGCGAGTTCTTC
j_call: TRBJ2-2; v_call: TRBV11-2; clone_size: -; d_call: TRBD1; cdr3_aa: CASSYLWGQGANTGELFF; cdr3_nt: TGTGCCAGCAGCTACCTTTGGGGACAGGGGGCGAACACCGGGGAGCTGTTTTTT
j_call: TRBJ1-5; v_call: TRBV4-2; clone_size: -; d_call: -; cdr3_aa: CASSQDGGASNQPQHF; cdr3_nt: TGTGCCAGCAGCCAAGATGGGGGAGCTAGCAATCAGCCCCAGCATTTT
j_call: TRBJ1-2; v_call: TRBV30; clone_size: -; d_call: -; cdr3_aa: CAHRRQGTWNGYTF; cdr3_nt: TGTGCCCATCGGCGTCAGGGGACTTGGAATGGCTACACCTTC
j_call: TRBJ1-1; v_call: TRBV29-1; clone_size: -; d_call: TRBD1; cdr3_aa: CSVEDPRSGGVRAFF; cdr3_nt: TGCAGCGTTGAAGATCCAAGGTCAGGGGGCGTCAGGGCTTTCTTT
j_call: TRBJ2-3; v_call: TRBV28; clone_size: few; d_call: -; cdr3_aa: CASSLPTEHTDTQYF; cdr3_nt: TGTGCCAGCAGTTTACCCACCGAGCACACAGATACGCAGTATTTT
j_call: TRBJ2-3; v_call: TRBV30; clone_size: few; d_call: -; cdr3_aa: CALEEGADTQYF; cdr3_nt: TGTGCCCTTGAAGAGGGGGCAGATACGCAGTATTTT
j_call: TRBJ2-7; v_call: TRBV4-3; clone_size: -; d_call: -; cdr3_aa: CASSQDWQTDYEQYF; cdr3_nt: TGCGCCAGCAGCCAAGATTGGCAGACAGACTACGAGCAGTACTTC
j_call: TRBJ2-2; v_call: TRBV18; clone_size: -; d_call: -; cdr3_aa: CASSPTGSSFSNTGELFF; cdr3_nt: TGTGCCAGCTCACCTACGGGCAGTTCTTTTTCGAACACCGGGGAGCTGTTTTTT
j_call: TRBJ1-4; v_call: TRBV4-1; clone_size: once; d_call: -; cdr3_aa: CASSQGFMASNEKLFF; cdr3_nt: TGCGCCAGCAGCCAAGGTTTTATGGCGTCAAATGAAAAACTGTTTTTT
j_call: TRBJ1-2; v_call: TRBV7-2; clone_size: -; d_call: -; cdr3_aa: CASSYTAGKSYTF; cdr3_nt: TGTGCCAGCAGCTATACGGCAGGGAAGAGCTACACCTTC
j_call: TRBJ2-3; v_call: TRBV4-2; clone_size: -; d_call: TRBD2; cdr3_aa: CASSRSKGGRTDTQYF; cdr3_nt: TGTGCCAGCAGCCGATCAAAGGGAGGGCGGACAGATACGCAGTATTTT
j_call: TRBJ1-4; v_call: TRBV2; clone_size: -; d_call: -; cdr3_aa: CASSGKERREKLFF; cdr3_nt: TGTGCCAGCAGTGGAAAAGAACGGCGGGAAAAACTGTTTTTT
j_call: TRBJ2-7; v_call: TRBV19; clone_size: -; d_call: TRBD1; cdr3_aa: CASSQGDPYEQYF; cdr3_nt: TGTGCCAGTAGCCAGGGGGATCCCTACGAGCAGTACTTC
j_call: TRBJ2-7; v_call: TRBV4-3; clone_size: -; d_call: -; cdr3_aa: CASSQVGAAAHEQYF; cdr3_nt: TGCGCCAGCAGCCAAGTCGGGGCTGCAGCCCACGAGCAGTACTTC
j_call: TRBJ1-5; v_call: TRBV5-1; clone_size: -; d_call: -; cdr3_aa: CASSLAGTPNQPQHF; cdr3_nt: TGCGCCAGCAGCTTGGCCGGGACACCAAATCAGCCCCAGCATTTT
j_call: TRBJ2-5; v_call: TRBV10-2; clone_size: few; d_call: TRBD2; cdr3_aa: CASSESTGGAVETQYF; cdr3_nt: TGCGCCAGCAGTGAGTCGACGGGGGGGGCCGTAGAGACCCAGTACTTC
j_call: TRBJ1-5; v_call: TRBV7-3; clone_size: -; d_call: -; cdr3_aa: CASSLGQPQHF; cdr3_nt: TGTGCCAGCAGCTTAGGTCAGCCCCAGCATTTT
j_call: TRBJ1-2; v_call: TRBV30; clone_size: once; d_call: -; cdr3_aa: CAFSSGTGNRGYTF; cdr3_nt: TGTGCCTTCTCCTCCGGGACCGGGAATCGGGGCTACACCTTC
j_call: TRBJ2-2; v_call: TRBV10-3; clone_size: -; d_call: -; cdr3_aa: CAISEGTGYTGELFF; cdr3_nt: TGTGCCATCAGTGAGGGCACAGGGTACACCGGGGAGCTGTTTTTT
j_call: TRBJ1-2; v_call: TRBV28; clone_size: -; d_call: -; cdr3_aa: CASSIPYGYTF; cdr3_nt: TGTGCCAGCAGTATTCCTTACGGCTACACCTTC
j_call: TRBJ2-3; v_call: TRBV30; clone_size: -; d_call: -; cdr3_aa: CAWSTSDTQYF; cdr3_nt: TGTGCCTGGAGTACATCAGATACGCAGTATTTT
j_call: TRBJ2-7; v_call: TRBV9; clone_size: -; d_call: TRBD2; cdr3_aa: CASSVAYGLAGRGEQYF; cdr3_nt: TGTGCCAGCAGCGTAGCCTATGGACTAGCGGGGCGGGGCGAGCAGTACTTC
j_call: TRBJ1-1; v_call: TRBV4-1; clone_size: -; d_call: -; cdr3_aa: CASSQYRRPTEAFF; cdr3_nt: TGCGCCAGCAGCCAATACCGCCGACCCACTGAAGCTTTCTTT
j_call: TRBJ2-5; v_call: TRBV5-4; clone_size: -; d_call: -; cdr3_aa: CASSLDSGQTQYF; cdr3_nt: TGTGCCAGCAGCTTGGATTCGGGACAGACCCAGTACTTC
j_call: TRBJ2-5; v_call: TRBV5-1; clone_size: -; d_call: -; cdr3_aa: CASSFQETQYF; cdr3_nt: TGCGCCAGCAGCTTCCAAGAGACCCAGTACTTC
j_call: TRBJ1-1; v_call: TRBV5-4; clone_size: -; d_call: -; cdr3_aa: CASSRDGTNTEAFF; cdr3_nt: TGTGCCAGCAGCCGCGACGGGACAAACACTGAAGCTTTCTTT
j_call: TRBJ1-2; v_call: TRBV9; clone_size: -; d_call: -; cdr3_aa: CASSYTGTYGYTF; cdr3_nt: TGTGCCAGCAGCTACACAGGGACCTATGGCTACACCTTC
j_call: TRBJ2-1; v_call: TRBV7-9; clone_size: -; d_call: TRBD2; cdr3_aa: CASSSRTSGNEQFF; cdr3_nt: TGTGCCAGCAGCTCACGGACTAGCGGCAATGAGCAGTTCTTC
j_call: TRBJ2-5; v_call: TRBV25-1; clone_size: -; d_call: -; cdr3_aa: CASSDAGTFQETQYF; cdr3_nt: TGTGCCAGCAGTGACGCCGGGACTTTCCAAGAGACCCAGTACTTC
j_call: TRBJ2-1; v_call: TRBV9; clone_size: few; d_call: -; cdr3_aa: CASSVGDQQREQFF; cdr3_nt: TGTGCCAGCAGCGTAGGGGACCAGCAAAGGGAGCAGTTCTTC
j_call: TRBJ2-5; v_call: TRBV6-1; clone_size: -; d_call: TRBD2; cdr3_aa: CASRQGTSEAETQYF; cdr3_nt: TGTGCCAGCAGACAAGGGACTAGCGAGGCGGAGACCCAGTACTTC